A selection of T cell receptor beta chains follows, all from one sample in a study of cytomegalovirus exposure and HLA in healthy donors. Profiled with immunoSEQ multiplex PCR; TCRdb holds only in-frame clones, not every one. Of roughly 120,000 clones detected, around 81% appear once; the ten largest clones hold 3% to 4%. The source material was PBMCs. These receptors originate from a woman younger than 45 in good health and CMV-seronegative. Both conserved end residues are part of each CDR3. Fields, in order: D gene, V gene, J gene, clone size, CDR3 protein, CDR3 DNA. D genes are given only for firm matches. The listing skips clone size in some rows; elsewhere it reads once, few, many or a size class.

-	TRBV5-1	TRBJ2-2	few	CASSPLGQSNTGELFF	TGCGCCAGCAGCCCCCTCGGACAGTCGAACACCGGGGAGCTGTTTTTT
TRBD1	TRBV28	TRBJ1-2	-	CASNHRGANYGYTF	TGTGCCAGCAATCACAGGGGGGCCAACTATGGCTACACCTTC
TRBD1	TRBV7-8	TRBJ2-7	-	CASSLQGQGGEQYF	TGTGCCAGCAGCTTACAGGGACAGGGAGGTGAGCAGTACTTC
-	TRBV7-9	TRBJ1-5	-	CASSLRGQPQHF	TGTGCCAGCAGCCTCAGGGGACAGCCCCAGCATTTT
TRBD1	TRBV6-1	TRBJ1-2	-	CASSEDRGRGGYTF	TGTGCCAGCAGTGAAGACAGGGGGCGGGGGGGCTACACCTTC
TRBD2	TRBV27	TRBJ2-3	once	CASLPRLAGGADTQYF	TGTGCCAGCCTCCCGAGACTAGCGGGAGGGGCAGATACGCAGTATTTT
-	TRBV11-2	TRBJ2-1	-	CASSLGRSNNEQFF	TGTGCCAGCAGCTTAGGACGGAGTAACAATGAGCAGTTCTTC
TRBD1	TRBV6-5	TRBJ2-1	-	CASSRDSQDSEQFF	TGTGCCAGCAGTAGGGACAGCCAAGACTCTGAGCAGTTCTTC
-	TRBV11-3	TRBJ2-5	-	CASSLIGGETQYF	TGTGCCAGCAGCTTGATAGGGGGAGAGACCCAGTACTTC
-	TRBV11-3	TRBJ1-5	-	CASSLGGQGQPQHF	TGTGCCAGCAGCTTGGGGGGTCAAGGTCAGCCCCAGCATTTT
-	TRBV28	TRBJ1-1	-	CASSLTAGFNTEAFF	TGTGCCAGCAGTTTGACCGCAGGGTTTAACACTGAAGCTTTCTTT
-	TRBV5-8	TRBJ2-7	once	CASSEGTYLRTYEQYF	TGTGCCAGCAGCGAAGGGACATATCTTCGGACGTACGAGCAGTACTTC
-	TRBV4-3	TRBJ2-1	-	CASSQDVGQYNEQFF	TGCGCCAGCAGCCAAGATGTTGGACAGTACAATGAGCAGTTCTTC
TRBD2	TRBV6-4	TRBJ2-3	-	CASSDGSGNTDTQYF	TGTGCCAGCAGTGACGGCAGCGGGAACACAGATACGCAGTATTTT
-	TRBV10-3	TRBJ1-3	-	CAITGETGNTIYF	TGTGCCATCACAGGGGAAACTGGAAACACCATATATTTT
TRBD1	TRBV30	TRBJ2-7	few	CAWTPDRGRLYEQYF	TGTGCCTGGACCCCGGACAGGGGGCGTTTATACGAGCAGTACTTC
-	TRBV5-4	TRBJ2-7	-	CASSPQCGYEQYF	TGTGCCAGCAGCCCCCAGTGCGGCTACGAGCAGTACTTC
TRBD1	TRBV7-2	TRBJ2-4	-	CASSLGGQGAAIQYF	TGTGCCAGCAGCTTAGGTGGACAGGGGGCCGCCATTCAGTACTTC
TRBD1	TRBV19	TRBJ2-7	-	CASSIRDSTYEQYF	TGTGCCAGTAGTATCCGGGACAGTACCTACGAGCAGTACTTC
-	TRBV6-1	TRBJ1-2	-	CASSAGGWYGYTF	TGTGCCAGCAGTGCGGGGGGTTGGTATGGCTACACCTTC
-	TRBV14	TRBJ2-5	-	CASSQAQGPETQYF	TGTGCCAGCAGCCAGGCTCAGGGGCCGGAGACCCAGTACTTC
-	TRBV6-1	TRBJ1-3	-	CASSEPHRVSSGNTIYF	TGTGCCAGCAGTGAACCCCACAGGGTTAGCTCTGGAAACACCATATATTTT
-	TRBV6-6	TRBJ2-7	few	CASTQDLITYEQYF	TGTGCCAGCACCCAAGACTTAATCACCTACGAGCAGTACTTC
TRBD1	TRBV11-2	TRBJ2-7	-	CASSTDRAYEQYF	TGTGCCAGCAGCACGGACAGGGCCTACGAGCAGTACTTC
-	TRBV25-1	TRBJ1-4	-	CASSELEKLFF	TGTGCCAGCAGTGAACTAGAAAAACTGTTTTTT
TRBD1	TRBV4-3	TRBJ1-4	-	CASSQDLGRQGNEKLFF	TGCGCCAGCAGCCAAGATCTTGGTCGACAGGGGAATGAAAAACTGTTTTTT
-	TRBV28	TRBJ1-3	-	CASSLLQGIGNTIYF	TGTGCCAGCAGTTTATTACAGGGTATCGGAAACACCATATATTTT
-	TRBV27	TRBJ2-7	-	CASSRIPPSYEQYF	TGTGCCAGCAGTCGTATCCCCCCGTCCTACGAGCAGTACTTC
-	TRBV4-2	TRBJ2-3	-	CASSQDQNSGDTQYF	TGTGCCAGCAGCCAAGATCAGAATTCAGGCGATACGCAGTATTTT
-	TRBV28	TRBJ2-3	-	CASSLSGAQADTQYF	TGTGCCAGCAGTTTATCAGGGGCGCAGGCAGATACGCAGTATTTT
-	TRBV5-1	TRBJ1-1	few	CASSLTGSHTEAFF	TGCGCCAGCAGCTTGACAGGGTCGCACACTGAAGCTTTCTTT
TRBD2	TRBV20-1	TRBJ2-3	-	CSVSGSDTQYF	TGCAGTGTTAGCGGGAGTGATACGCAGTATTTT
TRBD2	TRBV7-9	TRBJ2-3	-	CASSPDGTNTDTQYF	TGTGCCAGCAGCCCGGACGGGACTAACACAGATACGCAGTATTTT
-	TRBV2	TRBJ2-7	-	CASSRTASYEQYF	TGTGCCAGCTCACGGACAGCTTCCTACGAGCAGTACTTC
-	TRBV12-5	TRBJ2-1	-	CASGVIAGGYNEQFF	TGTGCTAGTGGAGTTATCGCAGGGGGGTACAATGAGCAGTTCTTC
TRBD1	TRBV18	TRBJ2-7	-	CASSLPGTDEQYF	TGTGCCAGCTCACTTCCCGGGACAGACGAGCAGTACTTC
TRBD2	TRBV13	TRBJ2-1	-	CASSLVEGTRGNEQFF	TGTGCCAGCAGCTTAGTGGAAGGGACTAGAGGGAATGAGCAGTTCTTC
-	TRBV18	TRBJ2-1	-	CASSLKVSGYNEQFF	TGTGCCAGCTCACTCAAGGTCTCGGGCTACAATGAGCAGTTCTTC
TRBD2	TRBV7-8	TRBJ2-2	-	CASSSSGLLTGELFF	TGTGCCAGCAGCTCTAGCGGTTTGCTCACCGGGGAGCTGTTTTTT
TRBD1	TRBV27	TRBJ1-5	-	CASSLSGTGHQPQHF	TGTGCCAGCAGTTTATCGGGGACAGGGCATCAGCCCCAGCATTTT
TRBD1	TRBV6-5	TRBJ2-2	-	CASSSTGTGVPGELFF	TGTGCCAGCAGTTCCACCGGGACAGGCGTCCCCGGGGAGCTGTTTTTT
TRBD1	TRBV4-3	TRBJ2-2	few	CASSLDRGQTGELFF	TGCGCCAGCAGCCTCGACAGGGGGCAAACCGGGGAGCTGTTTTTT
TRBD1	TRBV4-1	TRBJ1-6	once	CASILRLGQGRMFANSPLHF	TGCGCCAGCATCCTTCGCCTGGGACAGGGGCGGATGTTCGCGAATTCACCCCTCCACTTT
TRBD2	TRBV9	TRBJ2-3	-	CASSVEGGAGTDTQYF	TGTGCCAGCAGCGTTGAGGGAGGGGCGGGAACAGATACGCAGTATTTT
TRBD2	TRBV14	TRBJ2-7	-	CASSQGLGRDSYEQYF	TGTGCCAGCAGCCAAGGACTGGGGAGGGACTCCTACGAGCAGTACTTC
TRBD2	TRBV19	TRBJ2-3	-	CASRSFGRAGTDTQYF	TGTGCCAGTAGATCCTTCGGGAGGGCCGGAACAGATACGCAGTATTTT
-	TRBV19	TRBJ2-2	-	CASSRTSNTGELFF	TGTGCCAGTAGTAGGACATCGAACACCGGGGAGCTGTTTTTT
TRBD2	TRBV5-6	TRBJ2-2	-	CASSLALAGNTGELFF	TGTGCCAGCAGCTTGGCACTAGCGGGGAACACCGGGGAGCTGTTTTTT
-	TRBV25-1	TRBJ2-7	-	CASVDRSSYEQYF	TGTGCCAGCGTCGACAGGAGCTCCTACGAGCAGTACTTC
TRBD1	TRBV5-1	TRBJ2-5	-	CASSRQGSRETQYF	TGCGCCAGCAGCCGACAGGGGAGCCGGGAGACCCAGTACTTC
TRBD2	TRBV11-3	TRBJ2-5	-	CASSYGLAGQETQYF	TGTGCCAGCAGCTACGGACTAGCGGGACAAGAGACCCAGTACTTC